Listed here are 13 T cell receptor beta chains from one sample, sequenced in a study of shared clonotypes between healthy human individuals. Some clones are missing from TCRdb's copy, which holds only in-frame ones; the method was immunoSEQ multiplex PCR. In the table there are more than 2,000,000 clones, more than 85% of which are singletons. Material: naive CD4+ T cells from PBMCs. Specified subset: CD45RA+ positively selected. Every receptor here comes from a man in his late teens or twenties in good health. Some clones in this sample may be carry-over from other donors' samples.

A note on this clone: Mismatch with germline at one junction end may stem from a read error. CDR3 bases: TGCGCCAGCAGCCAAGATTGGCTAGCGGGGGCCCCCTTGGTCTTC. Amino acids: CASSQDWLAGAPLVF. The chain uses TRBV4-3 and TRBJ2-1; 10 bases line up with TRBD2. The CDR3 contains 15 residues. The germline gives CDR1 LGHNA, CDR2 YSLEER.

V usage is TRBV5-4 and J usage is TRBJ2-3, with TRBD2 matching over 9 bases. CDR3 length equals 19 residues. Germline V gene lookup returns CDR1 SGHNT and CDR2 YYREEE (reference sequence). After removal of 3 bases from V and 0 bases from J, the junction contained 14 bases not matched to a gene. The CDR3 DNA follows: TGTGCCAGCAGCTCGGGGTGGCTAGCGGGATATACTAGCACAGATACGCAGTATTTT. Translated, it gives CASSSGWLAGYTSTDTQYF.

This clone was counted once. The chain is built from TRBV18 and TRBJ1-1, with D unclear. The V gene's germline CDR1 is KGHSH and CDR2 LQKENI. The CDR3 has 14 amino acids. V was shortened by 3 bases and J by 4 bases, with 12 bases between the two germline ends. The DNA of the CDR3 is TGTGCCAGCTCACCGGGGTTAAGTTTCACTGAAGCTTTCTTT. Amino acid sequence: CASSPGLSFTEAFF. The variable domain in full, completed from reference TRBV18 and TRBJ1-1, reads NAGVMQNPRHLVRRRGQEARLRCSPMKGHSHVYWYRQLPEEGLKFMVYLQKENIIDESGMPKERFSAEFPKEGPSILRIQQVVRGDSAAYFCASSPGLSFTEAFFGQGTRLTVV.

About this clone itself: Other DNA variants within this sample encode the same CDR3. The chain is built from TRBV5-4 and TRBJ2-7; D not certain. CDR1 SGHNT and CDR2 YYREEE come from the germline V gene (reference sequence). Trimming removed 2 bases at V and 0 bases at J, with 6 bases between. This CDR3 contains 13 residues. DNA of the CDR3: TGTGCCAGCAGCTTAGTTGACTCCTACGAGCAGTACTTC. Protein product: CASSLVDSYEQYF.

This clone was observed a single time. Here the CDR3 reads CASSEAGHNYEQYF. CDR3 sequence (DNA): TGTGCCAGCAGTGAAGCTGGACACAACTACGAGCAGTACTTC. The genes are TRBV6-1 and TRBJ2-7, with D possibly TRBD1 on 5 matching bases. The CDR3 is made up of 14 amino acids. V was trimmed by 0 bases and J by 3 bases, leaving 9 bases between them. The germline V gene has CDR1 MNHNS and CDR2 SASEGT.

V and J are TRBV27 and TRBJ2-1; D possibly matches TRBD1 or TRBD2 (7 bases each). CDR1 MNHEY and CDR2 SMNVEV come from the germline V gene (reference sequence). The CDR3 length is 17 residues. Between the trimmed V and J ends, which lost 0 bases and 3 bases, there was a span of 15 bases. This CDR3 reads CASSLSVGRGGYNEQFF. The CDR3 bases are TGTGCCAGCAGTTTATCTGTAGGCAGGGGGGGCTACAATGAGCAGTTCTTC.

The CDR3 bases are TGTGCCACCAGCAGGGCTAGCGGGACGTCCTACAATGAGCAGTTCTTC. It codes for CATSRASGTSYNEQFF. The chain recombines TRBV15 with TRBJ2-1, with 9 bases matching TRBD2. V dropped 3 bases and J dropped 1; count of bases not matched to a gene: 4. The CDR3 has 16 amino acids. From germline, CDR1 is LNHNV and CDR2 YYDKDF (reference sequence).

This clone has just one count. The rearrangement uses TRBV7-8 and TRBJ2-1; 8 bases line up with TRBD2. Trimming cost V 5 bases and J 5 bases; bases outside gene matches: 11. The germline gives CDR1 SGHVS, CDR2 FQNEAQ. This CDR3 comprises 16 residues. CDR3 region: CASSTRLAQDHNEQFF. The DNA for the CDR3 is TGTGCCAGCAGCACCCGACTAGCGCAAGACCACAATGAGCAGTTCTTC.

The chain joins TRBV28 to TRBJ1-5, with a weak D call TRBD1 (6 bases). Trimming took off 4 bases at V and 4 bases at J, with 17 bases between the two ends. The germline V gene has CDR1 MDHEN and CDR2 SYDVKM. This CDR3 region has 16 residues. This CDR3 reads CASSSPAGASNQPQHF. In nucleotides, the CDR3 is TGTGCCAGCAGTTCGCCGGCAGGGGCAAGTAATCAGCCCCAGCATTTT.

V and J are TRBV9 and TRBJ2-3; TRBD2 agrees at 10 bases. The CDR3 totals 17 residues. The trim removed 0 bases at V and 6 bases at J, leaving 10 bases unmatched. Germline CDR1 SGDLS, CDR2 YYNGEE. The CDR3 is CASSVGSASGSGDTQYF. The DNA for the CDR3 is TGTGCCAGCAGCGTAGGATCGGCTAGCGGGAGCGGTGATACGCAGTATTTT.

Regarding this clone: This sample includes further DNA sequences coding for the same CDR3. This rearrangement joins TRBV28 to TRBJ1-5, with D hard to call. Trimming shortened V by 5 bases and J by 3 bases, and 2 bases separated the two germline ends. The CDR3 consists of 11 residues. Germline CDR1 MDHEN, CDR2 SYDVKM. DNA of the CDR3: TGTGCCAGCAGTGTCAATCAGCCCCAGCATTTT. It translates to CASSVNQPQHF.

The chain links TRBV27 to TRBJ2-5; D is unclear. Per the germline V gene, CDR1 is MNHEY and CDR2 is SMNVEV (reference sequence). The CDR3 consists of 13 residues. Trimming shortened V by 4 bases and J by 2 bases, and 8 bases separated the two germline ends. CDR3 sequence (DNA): TGTGCCAGCAGTTCTTTATTTCAAGAGACCCAGTACTTC. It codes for CASSSLFQETQYF.

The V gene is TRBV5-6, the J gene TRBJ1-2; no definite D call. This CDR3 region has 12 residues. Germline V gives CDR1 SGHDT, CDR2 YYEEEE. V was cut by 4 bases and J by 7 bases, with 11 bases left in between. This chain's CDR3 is CASSAAARGYTF. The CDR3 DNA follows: TGTGCCAGCAGCGCGGCAGCTCGTGGCTACACCTTC.